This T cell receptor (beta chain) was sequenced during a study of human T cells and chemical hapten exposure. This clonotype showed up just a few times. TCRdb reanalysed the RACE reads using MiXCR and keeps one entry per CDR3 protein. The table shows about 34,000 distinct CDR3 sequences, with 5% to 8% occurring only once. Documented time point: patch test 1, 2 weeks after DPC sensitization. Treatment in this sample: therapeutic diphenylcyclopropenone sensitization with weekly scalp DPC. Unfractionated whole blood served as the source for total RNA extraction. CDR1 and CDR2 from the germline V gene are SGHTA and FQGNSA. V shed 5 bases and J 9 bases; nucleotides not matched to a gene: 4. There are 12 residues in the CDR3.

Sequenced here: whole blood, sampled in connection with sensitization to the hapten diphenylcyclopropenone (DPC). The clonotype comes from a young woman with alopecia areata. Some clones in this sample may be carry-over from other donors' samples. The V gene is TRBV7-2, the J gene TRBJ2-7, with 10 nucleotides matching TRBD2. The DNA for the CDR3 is TGTGCCAGCAGCCTACTAGCGGGGCTGCAGTACTTC. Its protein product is CASSLLAGLQYF.